Each of the 21 T cell receptor beta chains below was sequenced from the same sample in a study of T cells in Graves' hyperthyroidism and ophthalmopathy. The source material, RNA transcripts, was used to amplify TCR beta CDR3 regions. Carried out on the TCR CDR3, a first-round RT-PCR used the HTBI primer set. In TCRdb, the multiplex PCR reads were re-called with MiXCR into one record per CDR3 protein. This sample has 250,000 to 300,000 distinct CDR3 sequences, with about 15% found just once. What was sequenced was blood. These receptors originate from a woman in her sixties with Graves' ophthalmopathy.

This clonotype was seen more than once but under ten times. The chain couples TRBV6-1 to TRBJ2-7; D may be TRBD2 (6 bases). Germline V gene data show CDR1 as MNHNS and CDR2 as SASEGT. The germline V and J ends were trimmed by 6 bases and 5 bases, with 14 bases remaining between them. This CDR3 comprises 13 residues. Written as DNA, the CDR3 is TGTGCCAGCAGAACCGACGGGGAGGACGAGCAGTACTTC. This gives the protein CASRTDGEDEQYF.

This clonotype was observed many times. The V gene is TRBV14, the J gene TRBJ2-1; no clear D gene. This CDR3 contains 13 residues. CDR1 is SGHDN and CDR2 is FVKESK in the germline V gene. Trimming removed 2 bases at V and 4 bases at J, with 6 bases between. The DNA for the CDR3 is TGTGCCAGCAGCCAAACACTTTACAATGAGCAGTTCTTC. This codes for CASSQTLYNEQFF.

CDR3: CASSVAGTEKLFF. For the CDR3, the DNA is TGTGCCAGCAGCGTCGCGGGGACGGAAAAACTGTTTTTT. The gene calls are TRBV5-4 and TRBJ1-4, with D possibly TRBD1 on 5 matching bases. The germline gives CDR1 SGHNT, CDR2 YYREEE (reference sequence). Trimming cost V 4 bases and J 8 bases, with 12 bases left between them. The CDR3 totals 13 residues.

This clonotype was seen only a few times. The chain has TRBV6-1 and TRBJ2-3, with 7 bases aligning to TRBD1. The length of the CDR3 is 12 residues. The germline gives CDR1 MNHNS, CDR2 SASEGT. With V trimmed by 4 bases and J by 9 bases, 4 bases remained unmatched. CDR3 amino acids: CASSVPQGTQYF. CDR3 coding DNA: TGTGCCAGCAGTGTACCACAGGGGACGCAGTATTTT.

The rearrangement links TRBV10-3 to TRBJ2-2; D is perhaps TRBD1 (6 bases). V lost 10 bases to trimming and J lost 6 bases, with 18 bases between them. This CDR3 comprises 14 residues. Per the germline V gene, CDR1 is ENHRY and CDR2 is SYGVKD. The CDR3 loop reads CATNRVLGAGELFF. The CDR3 region has the DNA TGTGCCACCAACAGGGTTCTCGGTGCCGGGGAGCTGTTTTTT.

This clonotype was observed many times. The chain links TRBV20-1 to TRBJ1-2; no definite D call. From germline, CDR1 is DFQATT and CDR2 SNEGSKA (reference sequence). The CDR3 spans 12 residues. The V end lost 6 bases, the J end lost 5 bases, and 13 bases lay between the germline ends. The CDR3 DNA is TGCAGTGCCCCACGGGTTCAATATGGCTACACCTTC. As protein: CSAPRVQYGYTF.

This clonotype appeared many times. This chain uses TRBV9 with TRBJ2-7; perhaps TRBD2 as D (5 bases). Germline V CDR1 and CDR2: SGDLS, YYNGEE. The CDR3 runs to 14 residues. V was shortened by 4 bases and J by 2 bases, with 13 bases between the two germline ends. CDR3 residues: CASSPRAAAYEQYF. The CDR3 coding sequence is TGTGCCAGCAGCCCGCGGGCTGCTGCCTACGAGCAGTACTTC.

This clonotype was detected ten times or more. The gene calls are TRBV5-6 and TRBJ2-7; D remains ambiguous. Deletions cut 5 bases from V and 3 bases from J, with 15 bases between. The germline V gene has CDR1 SGHDT and CDR2 YYEEEE. The CDR3 covers 14 residues. The CDR3: CASSSRTFLYEQYF. In DNA, the CDR3 is TGTGCCAGCAGTTCAAGGACGTTCCTCTACGAGCAGTACTTC.

V and J are TRBV10-3 and TRBJ2-1, with TRBD2 matching over 8 bases. The germline V gene encodes CDR1 ENHRY and CDR2 SYGVKD. J gave up 4 bases and V 2 bases, and 4 bases lay outside the gene matches. CDR3 length: 15 residues. The CDR3 coding sequence is TGTGCCATCAGTGAGGGACTAGCAGAGTACAATGAGCAGTTCTTC. Protein: CAISEGLAEYNEQFF.

The CDR3 bases are TGTGCCAGCAGCTCCGGGACAGATAATTCACCCCTCCACTTT. As protein: CASSSGTDNSPLHF. The rearrangement links TRBV9 to TRBJ1-6; 7 bases line up with TRBD1. Germline trimming cut 4 bases from V and 5 bases from J; bases unmatched to any gene: 3. There are 14 residues in the CDR3. Germline CDR1 SGDLS, CDR2 YYNGEE.

V gene TRBV2 combines with J gene TRBJ2-2, with 11 bases aligning to TRBD1. Germline trimming cut 8 bases from V and 7 bases from J; bases unmatched to any gene: 6. Germline V gene data show CDR1 as SNHLY and CDR2 as FYNNEI. CDR3 size: 14 residues. The CDR3 is CASGDRGRIGELFF. CDR3 bases: TGTGCCAGCGGGGACAGGGGGAGAATCGGGGAGCTGTTTTTT.

CDR3 sequence: CASSLQGRAAEQFF. DNA of the CDR3: TGTGCCAGCAGCTTACAAGGAAGGGCCGCTGAGCAGTTCTTC. V and J are TRBV7-9 and TRBJ2-1, with unresolved D. Germline CDR1 reads SEHNR; CDR2 reads FQNEAQ (reference sequence). V dropped 2 bases and J dropped 9 bases, with 14 bases sitting between them. The CDR3 is 14 amino acids.

This clonotype appeared many times. The gene calls are TRBV7-9 and TRBJ2-1; TRBD2 is a possible D gene (6 bases). The V end was cut by 5 bases, the J end by 2 bases, with 16 bases between. The CDR3 length is 16 residues. Germline V gives CDR1 SEHNR, CDR2 FQNEAQ (reference sequence). CDR3 amino acids: CASSPGRGWAYNEQFF. The CDR3 DNA reads as TGTGCCAGCAGCCCCGGTCGGGGGTGGGCCTACAATGAGCAGTTCTTC.

This clonotype has ten or more counts. The chain carries TRBV28 and TRBJ1-4, with TRBD1 matching over 8 bases. V shed 5 bases, J shed 7 bases, and the junction held 12 bases outside the gene matches. The germline CDR1 and CDR2 sequences are MDHEN and SYDVKM. There are 16 residues in the CDR3. The CDR3 loop is CASSLYSTGAGEKLFF. The CDR3 region has the DNA TGTGCCAGCAGTCTCTACTCGACAGGGGCAGGTGAAAAACTGTTTTTT.

The V and J genes are TRBV12-3 or TRBV12-4 and TRBJ2-3, with TRBD2 identical over 11 bases. The CDR3 covers 14 residues. The V segment lost 2 bases and the J segment 6 bases; nucleotides outside the gene matches: 1. CDR3 sequence: CASSLRLAGDTQYF. DNA for the CDR3: TGTGCCAGCAGTTTACGACTAGCGGGGGATACGCAGTATTTT.

This clonotype came up a few times. The chain uses TRBV5-8 and TRBJ2-3; 7 nucleotides match TRBD1. The CDR3 consists of 17 residues. V shed 4 bases and J 2 bases; nucleotides not matched to a gene: 13. Germline lookup yields CDR1 SGHTS and CDR2 YDEGEE. In DNA, the CDR3 is TGTGCCAGCAGCGGACTCGGAGGACAGGCCCACACAGATACGCAGTATTTT. As protein: CASSGLGGQAHTDTQYF.

V gene TRBV3-1 combines with J gene TRBJ2-2; 8 nucleotides line up with TRBD2. The V gene's germline CDR1 is LGHDT and CDR2 YNNKEL (reference sequence). This CDR3 has 16 residues. After removal of 1 base from V and 6 bases from J, the junction contained 7 bases not matched to a gene. The CDR3 protein is CASSQGGSGAAGELFF. The CDR3 coding sequence is TGTGCCAGCAGCCAAGGGGGTAGCGGGGCAGCCGGGGAGCTGTTTTTT.

V is TRBV28 and J is TRBJ1-6; a possible D gene is TRBD1 (5 bases). Trimming took off 1 base at V and 0 bases at J, with 13 bases between the two ends. The CDR3 is 18 amino acids. Germline V gene data show CDR1 as MDHEN and CDR2 as SYDVKM. The CDR3 DNA follows: TGTGCCAGCAGTTTATCACCCCCAGGGAGCTCCTATAATTCACCCCTCCACTTT. It yields the protein CASSLSPPGSSYNSPLHF. The full variable domain, with the rest looked up from reference TRBV28 and TRBJ1-6, is DVKVTQSSRYLVKRTGEKVFLECVQDMDHENMFWYRQDPGLGLRLIYFSYDVKMKEKGDIPEGYSVSREKKERFSLILESASTNQTSMYLCASSLSPPGSSYNSPLHFGNGTRLTVT.

This clonotype was observed many times. The V call is TRBV6-2 or TRBV6-3, the J call TRBJ2-7; D gene unclear. V was clipped by 2 bases and J by 0 bases, with 8 bases between them. The germline V gene encodes CDR1 MNHEY and CDR2 SVGEGT. This CDR3 comprises 14 residues. The CDR3 loop reads CASSYPSDSYEQYF. CDR3 DNA: TGTGCCAGCAGTTACCCCTCGGACTCCTACGAGCAGTACTTC.

In its sample, this clonotype was seen a few times. This chain uses TRBV4-2 with TRBJ2-1; 7 bases are a match to TRBD2. The V gene's germline CDR1 is LGHNA and CDR2 YNFKEQ. Trimming took 0 bases from V and 8 from J; bases not matched to a gene: 13. The CDR3 is 17 residues long. The CDR3 DNA reads TGTGCCAGCAGCCAAGACGAGCGGACTAGAGATGGGGATGAGCAGTTCTTC. Amino acids: CASSQDERTRDGDEQFF.

This clonotype was seen at least ten times. The genes are TRBV11-2 and TRBJ2-3, with TRBD1 as a possible D gene (6 bases). CDR1 SGHAT and CDR2 FQNNGV come from the germline V gene. Trimming removed 0 bases from V and 6 bases from J, with 10 bases in between. The CDR3 has 14 amino acids. As DNA, the CDR3 is TGTGCCAGCAGCTTAGACAGGGGATCGGATACGCAGTATTTT. Translated: CASSLDRGSDTQYF. The variable domain in full, completed from reference TRBV11-2 and TRBJ2-3, reads EAGVAQSPRYKIIEKRQSVAFWCNPISGHATLYWYQQILGQGPKLLIQFQNNGVVDDSQLPKDRFSAERLKGVDSTLKIQPAKLEDSAVYLCASSLDRGSDTQYFGPGTRLTVL.